Listed here are 21 T cell receptor beta chains from one sample, sequenced in a study of blood T cell repertoires in COVID-19. Sequencing used immunoSEQ multiplex PCR; TCRdb keeps in-frame clones, though not all of them. This sample has 430,000 or so clones; about 88% occur once, and the top ten carry approximately 1.3%. Sequencing input: PBMCs or T cells enriched from blood (not recorded which). The receptors shown here come from a woman younger than 30 who had been exposed to COVID-19.

This clone was seen just once. This chain links TRBV7-6 with TRBJ1-1; D is possibly TRBD1 (5 bases). The CDR3 is 13 amino acids. Germline CDR1 SGHVS, CDR2 FNYEAQ. The V and J ends lost 5 bases and 1 base respectively, with 8 bases between them. CDR3 coding DNA: TGTGCCAGCAGCACACAGGAGAACACTGAAGCTTTCTTT. This gives the protein CASSTQENTEAFF.

This clone appeared once. V and J are TRBV2 and TRBJ2-7; unclear D gene. CDR3 length: 13 amino acids. V lost 7 bases to trimming and J lost 8 bases, with 18 bases between them. Germline loops: CDR1 SNHLY, CDR2 FYNNEI. The CDR3 loop is CASMPDLRGKQYF. In DNA form, the CDR3 reads TGTGCCAGCATGCCAGACCTTCGCGGTAAGCAGTACTTC.

The chain joins TRBV29-1 to TRBJ2-7; 8 bases fit TRBD1. Germline V gene sequence: CDR1 SQVTM, CDR2 ANQGSEA. The CDR3 totals 15 residues. V dropped 3 bases and J dropped 5; count of bases not matched to a gene: 12. This CDR3 is CSVDGTIQGVDEQYF. For the CDR3, the DNA is TGCAGCGTTGATGGGACCATACAGGGGGTGGACGAGCAGTACTTC.

This chain joins TRBV10-2 and TRBJ1-5, with D perhaps matching TRBD1 (6 bases). The V gene's germline CDR1 is WSHSY and CDR2 SAAADI. The CDR3 contains 14 residues. V gave up 6 bases and J gave up 1 base, with 10 bases separating them. This chain's CDR3 is CASRITGSNQPQHF. The CDR3 DNA follows: TGCGCCAGCAGAATCACAGGGAGCAATCAGCCCCAGCATTTT.

This chain connects TRBV7-2 to TRBJ2-4, with 9 nucleotides matching TRBD2. The CDR3 runs to 14 residues. CDR1 SGHTA and CDR2 FQGNSA come from the germline V gene. J was trimmed by 9 bases and V by 6 bases; bases with no gene match: 9. The CDR3 nucleotides read TGTGCCAGCAGACGCGGGGGGGCCAGGGCCATTCAGTACTTC. Encoded protein: CASRRGGARAIQYF.

The chain has TRBV3-1 (or the pseudogene TRBV3-2) and TRBJ1-5; D unclear. Trimming removed 0 bases from V and 5 bases from J, with 8 bases in between. The CDR3 totals 14 residues. Germline CDR1 and CDR2: LGHDT and YNNKEL (reference sequence). This chain's CDR3 is CASSQEFGDQPQHF. Here the CDR3 DNA reads TGTGCCAGCAGCCAAGAGTTCGGAGATCAGCCCCAGCATTTT.

In its sample, this clone was seen once. This chain uses TRBV28 with TRBJ1-2; D perhaps matches TRBD1 (6 bases). With 8 bases removed from V and 9 bases from J, the gap between germline ends came to 25 bases. This CDR3 contains 15 residues. Germline-derived CDR1 and CDR2 are MDHEN and SYDVKM. In DNA, the CDR3 is TGTGCCAGCCAACCTACAGGGAGCGTTCGTTTGAGCTACACCTTC. Translated: CASQPTGSVRLSYTF.

The rearrangement links TRBV7-9 to TRBJ2-7, with 9 bases identical to TRBD1. The CDR3 length is 16 residues. The germline V gene encodes CDR1 SEHNR and CDR2 FQNEAQ (reference sequence). With V trimmed by 1 base and J by 5 bases, 9 bases remained unmatched. This CDR3 reads CASSLDLGQGFHEQYF. The CDR3 DNA is TGTGCCAGCAGCTTAGATTTGGGACAGGGTTTCCACGAGCAGTACTTC.

The rearrangement links TRBV2 to TRBJ1-4; the D gene is possibly TRBD1 (5 bases). CDR1 and CDR2 from the germline V gene are SNHLY and FYNNEI. The CDR3 runs to 15 residues. Trimming took off 5 bases at V and 10 bases at J, with 20 bases between the two ends. The CDR3 loop reads CASSLQQVLPGKLFF. The CDR3 coding sequence is TGTGCCAGCAGTTTACAACAGGTCCTACCTGGAAAACTGTTTTTT.

This clone was counted a single time. This chain links TRBV11-2 with TRBJ2-2; D is perhaps TRBD2 (6 bases). This CDR3 region has 13 residues. V was shortened by 5 bases and J by 6 bases, with 10 bases between the two germline ends. CDR1 and CDR2 from the germline V gene are SGHAT and FQNNGV. For the CDR3, the DNA is TGTGCCAGCAGCCTCGGGACTGCCGGGGAGCTGTTTTTT. Translating gives CASSLGTAGELFF.

A single count supports this clone. The V gene is TRBV6-1, the J gene TRBJ2-1; 7 bases map to TRBD2. The CDR3 consists of 17 residues. Germline lookup yields CDR1 MNHNS and CDR2 SASEGT. V dropped 4 bases and J dropped 2; count of bases not matched to a gene: 11. DNA of the CDR3: TGTGCCAGCAGTGCCGGGGGGAGCGGGGCGACCTACAATGAGCAGTTCTTC. Translated, it gives CASSAGGSGATYNEQFF.

The chain employs TRBV5-5 and TRBJ1-1; possible D gene TRBD1, 6 bases. Trimming pared 7 bases from V and 3 bases from J, leaving 19 bases between. Germline loops: CDR1 SGHKS, CDR2 YYEKEE (reference sequence). The CDR3 is made up of 15 amino acids. The CDR3 is CASWGVLGHHTEAFF. The CDR3 DNA sequence: TGTGCCAGCTGGGGTGTACTGGGACATCACACTGAAGCTTTCTTT.

The V gene is TRBV19, the J gene TRBJ2-1, with D perhaps matching TRBD1 (5 bases). V was shortened by 5 bases and J by 6 bases, with 17 bases between the two germline ends. This CDR3 has 15 amino acids. Germline V gene lookup returns CDR1 LNHDA and CDR2 SQIVND (reference sequence). Here the CDR3 reads CASSLLAGSRNEQFF. The CDR3 bases are TGTGCCAGTAGTTTATTGGCAGGGTCTCGCAATGAGCAGTTCTTC.

V is TRBV19 and J is TRBJ2-2; D uncertain. The CDR3 has 12 residues. Between the trimmed V and J ends, which lost 3 bases and 7 bases, there was a span of 6 bases. Germline V gene lookup returns CDR1 LNHDA and CDR2 SQIVND (reference sequence). The CDR3 DNA sequence: TGTGCCAGTAGTATGAAGCACGGGGAGCTGTTTTTT. This gives the protein CASSMKHGELFF.

The J gene is TRBJ2-2, the V gene TRBV7-8; 7 nucleotides match TRBD2. Germline CDR1 reads SGHVS; CDR2 reads FQNEAQ. This CDR3 has 16 amino acids. V was pared by 0 bases and J by 3 bases, with 4 bases of the junction left unmatched. The CDR3 bases are TGTGCCAGCAGCTTAGCCGTGACTAGCTACACCGGGGAGCTGTTTTTT. It translates to CASSLAVTSYTGELFF.

The chain employs TRBV6-1 and TRBJ2-7; 9 bases are a match to TRBD2. Germline CDR1 reads MNHNS; CDR2 reads SASEGT. The V segment lost 2 bases and the J segment 1 base; nucleotides outside the gene matches: 3. CDR3 length: 15 residues. The CDR3 coding sequence is TGTGCCAGCAGTGAAAATAGCGGGAGTTCCTACGAGCAGTACTTC. Translating it yields CASSENSGSSYEQYF.

This chain connects TRBV27 to TRBJ1-2; no definite D call. CDR3 length: 15 amino acids. V was clipped by 4 bases and J by 0 bases, with 12 bases between them. Germline V CDR1 and CDR2: MNHEY, SMNVEV (reference sequence). This CDR3 reads CASSSLSLTNYGYTF. The CDR3 DNA follows: TGTGCCAGCAGTTCCCTATCCCTTACTAACTATGGCTACACCTTC.

The chain recombines TRBV5-1 with TRBJ1-1; D is unclear. The CDR3 sequence is 15 residues long. Germline V CDR1 and CDR2: SGHRS, YFSETQ. With 3 bases removed from V and 1 base from J, the gap between germline ends came to 13 bases. CDR3 DNA sequence: TGCGCCAGCAGCTCCGTGAAGGAGACGAACACTGAAGCTTTCTTT. Translation: CASSSVKETNTEAFF. Supplemented by reference TRBV5-1 and TRBJ1-1, the full variable domain reads KAGVTQTPRYLIKTRGQQVTLSCSPISGHRSVSWYQQTPGQGLQFLFEYFSETQRNKGNFPGRFSGRQFSNSRSEMNVSTLELGDSALYLCASSSVKETNTEAFFGQGTRLTVV.

The CDR3 is CASSQHQAGGPHNEQFF. The CDR3 DNA reads as TGCGCCAGCAGCCAACACCAAGCGGGGGGGCCTCACAATGAGCAGTTCTTC. The J gene is TRBJ2-1, the V gene TRBV4-1; 10 bases fit TRBD2. The CDR3 covers 17 residues. V was pared by 2 bases and J by 5 bases, with 9 bases of the junction left unmatched. The V gene's germline CDR1 is MGHRA and CDR2 YSYEKL.

The chain employs TRBV29-1 and TRBJ2-7, with D perhaps matching TRBD1 (5 bases). V dropped 2 bases and J dropped 8 bases, with 10 bases sitting between them. In germline, CDR1 is SQVTM, CDR2 ANQGSEA. This CDR3 comprises 11 residues. The CDR3: CSVELQGKQYF. The CDR3, as DNA: TGCAGCGTTGAACTCCAGGGCAAGCAGTACTTC.

CDR3 in amino acids: CSASGRVYTGELFF. The CDR3 coding sequence is TGCAGTGCTAGTGGGCGGGTCTACACCGGGGAGCTGTTTTTT. This chain joins TRBV20-1 and TRBJ2-2; D possibly corresponds to TRBD2 (5 bases). Trimming left V 3 bases short and J 3 bases short, with 11 bases between. This CDR3 spans 14 amino acids. The germline CDR1 and CDR2 sequences are DFQATT and SNEGSKA (reference sequence).